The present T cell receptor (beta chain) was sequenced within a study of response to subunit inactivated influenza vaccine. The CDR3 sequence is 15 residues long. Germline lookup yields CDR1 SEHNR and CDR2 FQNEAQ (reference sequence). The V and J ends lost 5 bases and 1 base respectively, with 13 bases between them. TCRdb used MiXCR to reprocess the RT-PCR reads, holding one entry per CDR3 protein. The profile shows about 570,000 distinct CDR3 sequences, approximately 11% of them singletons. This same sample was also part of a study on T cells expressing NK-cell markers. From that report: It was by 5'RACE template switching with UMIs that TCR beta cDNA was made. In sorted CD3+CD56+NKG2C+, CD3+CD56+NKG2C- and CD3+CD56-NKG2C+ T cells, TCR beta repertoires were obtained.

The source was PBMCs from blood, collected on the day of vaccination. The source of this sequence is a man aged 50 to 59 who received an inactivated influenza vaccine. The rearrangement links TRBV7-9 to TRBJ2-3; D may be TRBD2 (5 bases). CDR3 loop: CASSLMTRGTDTQYF. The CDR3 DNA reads TGTGCCAGCAGCCTCATGACGCGGGGCACAGATACGCAGTATTTT. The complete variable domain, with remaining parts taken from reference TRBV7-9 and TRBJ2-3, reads DTGVSQNPRHKITKRGQNVTFRCDPISEHNRLYWYRQTLGQGPEFLTYFQNEAQLEKSRLLSDRFSAERPKGSFSTLEIQRTEQGDSAMYLCASSLMTRGTDTQYFGPGTRLTVL.